Listed here is a single T cell receptor (beta chain). This sample stems from a study of STAT5B mutations in CD4+ large granular lymphocyte leukemia. Here immunoSEQ multiplex PCR was the method, and the copy in TCRdb shows in-frame clones only, minus some. The sample shows 25,000 to 40,000 clones, roughly 79% of them seen only once. The CDR3 has 15 amino acids. Germline V CDR1 and CDR2: SGHRS, YFSETQ. With 6 bases clipped from V and 0 bases from J, the junction kept 6 bases outside the gene matches. The sequenced material came from CD4+ T cells from blood buffy coats. This clonotype was obtained from a human donor in good health. The chain is built from TRBV5-1 and TRBJ2-1, with TRBD2 matching 7 bases. CDR3 region: CASNPAGPSYNEQFF. CDR3 nucleotide sequence: TGCGCCAGCAACCCAGCGGGACCCTCCTACAATGAGCAGTTCTTC.